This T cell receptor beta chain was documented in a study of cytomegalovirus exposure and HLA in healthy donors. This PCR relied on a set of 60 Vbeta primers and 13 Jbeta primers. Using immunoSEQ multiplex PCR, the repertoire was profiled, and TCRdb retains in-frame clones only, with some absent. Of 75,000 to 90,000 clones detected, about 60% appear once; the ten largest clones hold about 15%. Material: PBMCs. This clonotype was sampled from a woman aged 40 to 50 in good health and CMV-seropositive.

The chain's CDR3 is CAIRDSSGGGSAQYF. In DNA form, the CDR3 reads TGTGCCATCAGAGACTCTAGCGGGGGGGGTTCGGCCCAGTACTTC. The gene calls are TRBV10-3 and TRBJ2-5; TRBD2 matches at 12 bases. V lost 6 bases and J lost 9; bases outside the gene matches: 11. Germline lookup yields CDR1 ENHRY and CDR2 SYGVKD. The CDR3 is 15 amino acids.